This TCR beta chain is drawn from a study of blood T cell repertoires in COVID-19. Profiling relied on immunoSEQ multiplex PCR, and the TCRdb table lists in-frame clones only, not all of them. The sample holds about 230,000 clones; around 89% are singletons and the top ten take roughly 2.4%. The CDR3 extends over 14 amino acids. The V gene end was trimmed by 4 bases and the J gene end by 4 bases; junction bases not matched to a gene: 3. CDR1 is SGHTA and CDR2 is FQGNSA in the germline V gene. Recruits, aged roughly 18 to 89 years, lived in 20 to 30 US areas. Self-reported history from a screening survey and questionnaire set each donor's cohort.

Sequencing was done on a sample of PBMCs or T cells enriched from blood (not recorded which). The V gene is TRBV7-2, the J gene TRBJ2-3; the match to TRBD1 covers 9 bases. The origin of this receptor is a woman between 35 and 50 years old with acute COVID-19. The DNA for the CDR3 is TGTGCCAGCAGCTCTCGACAGGGGGCAGATACGCAGTATTTT. Its protein product is CASSSRQGADTQYF.